The 26 T cell receptor beta chains given below trace back to one sample, sequenced in a study of CD8+ T cells in alopecia areata. RNA was isolated and reverse transcribed to cDNA, the sequencing template. Only in-frame clones appear in the TCRdb table, and some are missing; sequencing was by immunoSEQ multiplex PCR. The repertoire includes 150,000 to 200,000 clones, roughly 58% of them detected once, and around 15% sits in the top ten. Treatment specified: oral pan-JAK inhibitor, 5-10 mg twice daily. Sequencing used CD4+ T cells sorted from blood, obtained between weeks 55 and 65, from a patient treated with tofacitinib. These receptors all come from a human donor with alopecia areata.

A few counts support this clone. V gene TRBV29-1 combines with J gene TRBJ1-2; the D gene is possibly TRBD1 (5 bases). In germline, CDR1 is SQVTM, CDR2 ANQGSEA. V was shortened by 4 bases and J by 0 bases, with 9 bases between the two germline ends. This CDR3 has 13 amino acids. In DNA form, the CDR3 reads TGCAGCGTTGTTCAGGGAACTAACTATGGCTACACCTTC. Its translation: CSVVQGTNYGYTF.

The chain is built from TRBV5-1 and TRBJ2-5, with D uncertain. The CDR3 runs 13 residues. V dropped 7 bases and J dropped 5 bases, with 15 bases sitting between them. In germline, CDR1 is SGHRS, CDR2 YFSETQ. CDR3 bases: TGCGCCAGCCGCCCAACCGTTGGGGAGACCCAGTACTTC. Its protein product is CASRPTVGETQYF.

This clone was seen only a few times. This chain links TRBV5-6 with TRBJ2-1; 8 positions agree with TRBD2. CDR3 length: 16 residues. Per the germline V gene, CDR1 is SGHDT and CDR2 is YYEEEE. With 4 bases clipped from V and 5 bases from J, the junction kept 11 bases outside the gene matches. Here the CDR3 reads CASSPIGGGSDNEQFF. Here the CDR3 DNA reads TGTGCCAGCAGCCCTATAGGCGGGGGGAGTGACAATGAGCAGTTCTTC. The variable domain in full, completed from reference TRBV5-6 and TRBJ2-1, reads DAGVTQSPTHLIKTRGQQVTLRCSPKSGHDTVSWYQQALGQGPQFIFQYYEEEERQRGNFPDRFSGHQFPNYSSELNVNALLLGDSALYLCASSPIGGGSDNEQFFGPGTRLTVL.

The rearrangement joins TRBV30 to TRBJ1-3; D is perhaps TRBD1 (6 bases). Germline V lookup: CDR1 GTSNPN, CDR2 SVGIG (reference sequence). The V and J ends lost 8 bases and 0 bases respectively, with 11 bases between them. The CDR3 covers 13 residues. The DNA for the CDR3 is TGTGCCGGGGGCCTCCTCTCTGGAAACACCATATATTTT. It codes for CAGGLLSGNTIYF.

The chain combines TRBV30 with TRBJ1-3; D gene unclear. There are 15 residues in the CDR3. Germline loops: CDR1 GTSNPN, CDR2 SVGIG (reference sequence). Deletions cut 3 bases from V and 0 bases from J, with 12 bases between. The CDR3 sequence is CAWSPDILSGNTIYF. The CDR3 bases are TGTGCCTGGAGCCCAGACATCCTCTCTGGAAACACCATATATTTT.

The V call is TRBV11-2, the J call TRBJ1-4, with 11 positions matching TRBD1. CDR1 is SGHAT and CDR2 is FQNNGV in the germline V gene. This CDR3 comprises 14 residues. Trimming removed 6 bases from V and 8 bases from J; junction bases left unmatched: 5. This CDR3 reads CASRTGQGVEKLFF. In DNA form, the CDR3 reads TGTGCCAGCAGAACGGGACAGGGGGTCGAAAAACTGTTTTTT.

This clone was counted at least ten times. This sequence joins TRBV7-2 and TRBJ2-3; D is unclear. This CDR3 contains 14 residues. V lost 1 base, J lost 6 bases, and 11 bases lay in between. Germline-derived CDR1 and CDR2 are SGHTA and FQGNSA. CDR3 region: CASSLGHPPDTQYF. The CDR3 nucleotides read TGTGCCAGCAGCTTAGGACACCCGCCGGATACGCAGTATTTT.

This clone was seen a handful of times. The chain employs TRBV30 and TRBJ2-3; D may correspond to TRBD1 or TRBD2 (5 bases each). V was pared by 0 bases and J by 14 bases, with 18 bases between. This CDR3 has 13 amino acids. Looked up from germline, CDR1 is GTSNPN and CDR2 is SVGIG (reference sequence). In DNA, the CDR3 is TGTGCCTGGAGTGTACGGAGCGGTCAAAGGGGGTATTTT. Translation gives CAWSVRSGQRGYF.

This clone turned up a few times. The chain combines TRBV5-1 with TRBJ2-7, with D perhaps TRBD1 (7 bases). This CDR3 contains 15 residues. Trimming took 3 bases from V and 5 from J, leaving 18 bases between them. In germline, CDR1 is SGHRS, CDR2 YFSETQ. The CDR3 loop reads CASSSGRGGNDEQYF. CDR3 sequence (DNA): TGCGCCAGCAGCTCCGGGAGAGGGGGCAATGACGAGCAGTACTTC.

This clone appeared a few times. The V and J genes are TRBV29-1 and TRBJ1-2, with D unresolved. Trimming removed 4 bases from V and 7 bases from J, with 16 bases in between. CDR3 length: 13 amino acids. Germline V gene data show CDR1 as SQVTM and CDR2 as ANQGSEA. CDR3 in amino acids: CSVVRSQHFGYTF. CDR3 sequence (DNA): TGCAGCGTTGTGCGCTCCCAACACTTTGGCTACACCTTC.

Only a few counts were recorded for this clone. The rearrangement joins TRBV30 to TRBJ2-2; TRBD2 agrees at 7 bases. Germline V CDR1 and CDR2: GTSNPN, SVGIG (reference sequence). CDR3 length: 15 amino acids. Losses at the gene ends were 0 bases for V and 6 bases for J; bases not matched to a gene: 7. CDR3 protein: CAWSVNAGVPGELFF. The CDR3 bases are TGTGCCTGGAGTGTAAATGCGGGGGTTCCCGGGGAGCTGTTTTTT.

The chain joins TRBV29-1 to TRBJ1-3; D unclear. This CDR3 comprises 15 residues. Germline assignment: CDR1 SQVTM and CDR2 ANQGSEA. V was trimmed by 2 bases and J by 1 base, leaving 12 bases between them. Here the CDR3 DNA reads TGCAGCGTTGAAAGGTTTCCGGGGTCTGGAAACACCATATATTTT. Protein sequence: CSVERFPGSGNTIYF.

Only a few counts were recorded for this clone. This chain uses TRBV4-1 with TRBJ2-5; TRBD2 might be the D (6 bases). Germline V CDR1 and CDR2: MGHRA, YSYEKL. The CDR3 consists of 15 residues. The V end lost 4 bases, the J end lost 1 base, and 13 bases lay between the germline ends. CDR3 residues: CASSRWIAVQETQYF. CDR3 DNA sequence: TGCGCCAGCAGCCGATGGATAGCGGTCCAAGAGACCCAGTACTTC.

The rearrangement links TRBV11-3 to TRBJ2-7; D is unresolved. V lost 2 bases and J lost 0, with 8 bases in between. CDR1 is SGHNT and CDR2 is YENEEA in the germline V gene. CDR3 length: 14 residues. The DNA of the CDR3 is TGTGCCAGCAGCTTATTACCAAGCTCCTACGAGCAGTACTTC. Amino acids: CASSLLPSSYEQYF.

In this sample, this clone turned up a few times. The rearrangement joins TRBV2 to TRBJ2-7; tentative D call: TRBD2 (5 bases). The ends were cut back, 4 bases at V and 4 bases at J, with 17 bases in the middle. There are 15 residues in the CDR3. Germline CDR1 reads SNHLY; CDR2 reads FYNNEI. DNA for the CDR3: TGTGCCAGCAGTGTTGGAGGTCGTGGAGGATACGAGCAGTACTTC. This encodes CASSVGGRGGYEQYF.

The chain links TRBV27 to TRBJ2-6, with TRBD1 identical over 8 bases. The CDR3 spans 15 residues. V shed 4 bases, J shed 1 base, and the junction held 0 bases outside the gene matches. Germline V gene data show CDR1 as MNHEY and CDR2 as SMNVEV (reference sequence). This chain's CDR3 is CASSWTGSGANVLTF. CDR3 DNA sequence: TGTGCCAGCAGTTGGACAGGGTCTGGGGCCAACGTCCTGACTTTC.

The gene calls are TRBV4-1 and TRBJ2-5; either TRBD1 or TRBD2 may supply D (5 bases each). CDR1 is MGHRA and CDR2 is YSYEKL in the germline V gene. The germline V and J ends were trimmed by 2 bases and 2 bases, with 9 bases remaining between them. The length of the CDR3 is 14 residues. The DNA of the CDR3 is TGCGCCAGCAGCCAACCGGGACGGCAAGAGACCCAGTACTTC. Amino acids: CASSQPGRQETQYF.

This clone was detected only a few times. CDR3 in DNA: TGTGCCAGCAGCTTAGTCACAGTCTCTGAAGCTTTCTTT. Translated: CASSLVTVSEAFF. This rearrangement joins TRBV11-2 to TRBJ1-1; no firm D call. V lost 1 base and J 6 bases, leaving 9 bases between the germline ends. Germline V gene lookup returns CDR1 SGHAT and CDR2 FQNNGV. The CDR3 totals 13 residues.

The chain carries TRBV7-3 and TRBJ2-2; unclear D gene. Germline CDR1 reads SGHTA; CDR2 reads FQGTGA. There are 14 residues in the CDR3. V lost 6 bases and J lost 2, with 10 bases in between. The CDR3 DNA sequence: TGTGCCAGCAGGGTTACTCTCAACACCGGGGAGCTGTTTTTT. Its protein is CASRVTLNTGELFF.

This clone was observed a few times. The rearrangement links TRBV2 to TRBJ2-1; TRBD2 matches at 8 bases. The CDR3 has 15 residues. Losses at the gene ends were 1 base for V and 6 bases for J; bases not matched to a gene: 5. The germline V gene encodes CDR1 SNHLY and CDR2 FYNNEI. The CDR3 DNA follows: TGTGCCAGCAGTGAAGGGACTAGCCCTCTCAATGAGCAGTTCTTC. This translates into CASSEGTSPLNEQFF.

This clone was recorded once. This chain links TRBV5-1 with TRBJ2-1, with TRBD2 identical over 12 bases. Germline CDR1 SGHRS, CDR2 YFSETQ. The CDR3 loop spans 15 amino acids. V lost 4 bases, J lost 6 bases, and 5 bases stayed unmatched. The CDR3 DNA is TGCGCCAGCAGCGTACTAGCGGGGGGCCCCAATGAGCAGTTCTTC. Translating it yields CASSVLAGGPNEQFF.

The genes are TRBV7-2 and TRBJ1-4; D not certain. V gave up 1 base and J gave up 4 bases, with 10 bases separating them. The CDR3 loop spans 15 amino acids. The V gene's germline CDR1 is SGHTA and CDR2 FQGNSA. This chain's CDR3 is CASSLVAGSNEKLFF. The CDR3 bases are TGTGCCAGCAGCTTAGTCGCAGGAAGTAATGAAAAACTGTTTTTT.

The chain recombines TRBV5-1 with TRBJ2-5, with TRBD1 matching 8 bases. The V gene end was trimmed by 4 bases and the J gene end by 3 bases; junction bases not matched to a gene: 8. Germline assignment: CDR1 SGHRS and CDR2 YFSETQ. The CDR3 totals 15 residues. CDR3 sequence (DNA): TGCGCCAGCAGCCTTGGACAGGGTAAAGAAGAGACCCAGTACTTC. As protein: CASSLGQGKEETQYF. Using reference TRBV5-1 and TRBJ2-5 for the parts outside the CDR3, the full variable domain is KAGVTQTPRYLIKTRGQQVTLSCSPISGHRSVSWYQQTPGQGLQFLFEYFSETQRNKGNFPGRFSGRQFSNSRSEMNVSTLELGDSALYLCASSLGQGKEETQYFGPGTRLLVL.

The rearrangement links TRBV27 to TRBJ2-6; D tentatively fits TRBD1 or TRBD2 (5 bases each). Germline V gene data show CDR1 as MNHEY and CDR2 as SMNVEV (reference sequence). V lost 8 bases and J 0 bases, leaving 20 bases between the germline ends. There are 18 residues in the CDR3. The CDR3, as DNA: TGTGCCAGCGGAGAGCCGGGACGGCCCTACTCTGGGGCCAACGTCCTGACTTTC. Translation gives CASGEPGRPYSGANVLTF.

The chain has TRBV4-2 and TRBJ2-2, with D possibly matching TRBD1 (6 bases). V dropped 0 bases and J dropped 5 bases, with 16 bases sitting between them. This CDR3 comprises 17 residues. Germline V CDR1 and CDR2: LGHNA, YNFKEQ. CDR3 sequence: CASSQDLGARWTGELFF. The CDR3 nucleotides are TGTGCCAGCAGCCAAGATTTGGGGGCCCGATGGACCGGGGAGCTGTTTTTT.

This chain joins TRBV29-1 and TRBJ2-3; 10 bases match TRBD2. The CDR3 sequence is 15 residues long. Germline CDR1 is SQVTM and CDR2 is ANQGSEA. Trimming took 5 bases from V and 4 from J; bases not matched to a gene: 9. The CDR3 DNA is TGCAGCGTTAGCGGGGGGGCTATGGTCGCAGATACGCAGTATTTT. Residues: CSVSGGAMVADTQYF.